This T cell receptor beta chain is from a study of CD4+ T cells in melanoma. The assay was immunoSEQ multiplex PCR, and TCRdb's table has in-frame clones only and misses some. This sample has about 110,000 clones; approximately 92% occur once, and the top ten carry 2.5% to 3.5%. This CDR3 is 15 amino acids long. V dropped 0 bases and J dropped 2 bases, with 9 bases sitting between them. CDR1 is LGHNA, CDR2 YSLEER, per germline. The chain links TRBV4-3 to TRBJ2-3, with D possibly being TRBD2 (5 bases). This clonotype was sampled from a human donor with melanoma. Sequencing used peripheral blood. CDR3 residues: CASSQDRLLTDTQYF. Written as DNA, the CDR3 is TGCGCCAGCAGCCAAGATCGACTACTCACAGATACGCAGTATTTT.